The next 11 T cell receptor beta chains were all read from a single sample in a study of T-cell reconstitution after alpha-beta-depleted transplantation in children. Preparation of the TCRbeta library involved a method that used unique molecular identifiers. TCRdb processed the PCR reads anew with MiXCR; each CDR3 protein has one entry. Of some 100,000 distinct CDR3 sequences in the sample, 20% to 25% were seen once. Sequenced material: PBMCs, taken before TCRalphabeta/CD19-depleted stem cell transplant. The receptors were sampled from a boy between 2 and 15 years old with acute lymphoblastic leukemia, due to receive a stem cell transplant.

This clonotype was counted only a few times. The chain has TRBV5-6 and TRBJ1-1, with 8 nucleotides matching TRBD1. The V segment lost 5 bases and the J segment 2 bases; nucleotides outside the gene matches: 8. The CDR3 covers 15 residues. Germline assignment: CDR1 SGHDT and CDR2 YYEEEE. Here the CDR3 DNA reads TGTGCCAGCAGTCCCAGGGGGCGCGGAAACACTGAAGCTTTCTTT. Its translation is CASSPRGRGNTEAFF.

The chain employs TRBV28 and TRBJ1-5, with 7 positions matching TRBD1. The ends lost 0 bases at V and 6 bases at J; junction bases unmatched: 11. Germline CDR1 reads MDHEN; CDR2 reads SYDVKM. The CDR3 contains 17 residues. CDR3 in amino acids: CASSLWSFSGGSQPQHF. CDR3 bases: TGTGCCAGCAGTTTATGGAGTTTTTCAGGGGGTAGTCAGCCCCAGCATTTT. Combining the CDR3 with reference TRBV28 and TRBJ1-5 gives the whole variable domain DVKVTQSSRYLVKRTGEKVFLECVQDMDHENMFWYRQDPGLGLRLIYFSYDVKMKEKGDIPEGYSVSREKKERFSLILESASTNQTSMYLCASSLWSFSGGSQPQHFGDGTRLSIL.

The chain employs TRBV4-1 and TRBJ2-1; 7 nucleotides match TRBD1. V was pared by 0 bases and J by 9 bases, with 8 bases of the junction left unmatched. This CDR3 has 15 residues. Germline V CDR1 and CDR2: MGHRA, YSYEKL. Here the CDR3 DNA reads TGCGCCAGCAGCCAAGAAGGAAGGGGGCTGGGTGAGCAGTTCTTC. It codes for CASSQEGRGLGEQFF.

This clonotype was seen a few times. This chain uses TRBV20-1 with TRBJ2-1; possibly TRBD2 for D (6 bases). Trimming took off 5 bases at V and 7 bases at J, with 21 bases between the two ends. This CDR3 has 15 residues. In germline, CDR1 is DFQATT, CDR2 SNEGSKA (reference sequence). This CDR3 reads CSAELRRGRRNEQFF. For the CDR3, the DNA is TGCAGTGCTGAACTACGGAGGGGCCGTCGGAATGAGCAGTTCTTC.

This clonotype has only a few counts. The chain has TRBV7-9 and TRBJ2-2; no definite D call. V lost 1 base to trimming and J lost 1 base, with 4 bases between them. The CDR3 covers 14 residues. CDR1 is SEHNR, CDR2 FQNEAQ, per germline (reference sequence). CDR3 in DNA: TGTGCCAGCAGCTTAGAGCTGAACACCGGGGAGCTGTTTTTT. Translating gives CASSLELNTGELFF.

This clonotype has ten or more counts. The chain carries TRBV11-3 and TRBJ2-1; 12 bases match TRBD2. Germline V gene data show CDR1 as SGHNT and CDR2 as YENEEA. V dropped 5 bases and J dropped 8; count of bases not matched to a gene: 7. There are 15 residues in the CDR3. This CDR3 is CASSAGLAGVHEQFF. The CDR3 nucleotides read TGTGCCAGCAGCGCGGGACTAGCGGGTGTACATGAGCAGTTCTTC.

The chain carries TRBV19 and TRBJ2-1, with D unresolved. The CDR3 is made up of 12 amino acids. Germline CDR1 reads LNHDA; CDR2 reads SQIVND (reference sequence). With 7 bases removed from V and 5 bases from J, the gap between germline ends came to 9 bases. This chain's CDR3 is CASIDWNNEQFF. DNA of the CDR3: TGTGCCAGTATCGACTGGAACAATGAGCAGTTCTTC.

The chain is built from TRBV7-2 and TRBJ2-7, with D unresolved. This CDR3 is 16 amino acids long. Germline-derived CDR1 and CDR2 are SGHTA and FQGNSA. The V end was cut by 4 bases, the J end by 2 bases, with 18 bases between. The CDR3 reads CASSSYVPGPTYEQYF. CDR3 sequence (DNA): TGTGCCAGCAGCTCTTACGTCCCAGGACCAACCTACGAGCAGTACTTC.

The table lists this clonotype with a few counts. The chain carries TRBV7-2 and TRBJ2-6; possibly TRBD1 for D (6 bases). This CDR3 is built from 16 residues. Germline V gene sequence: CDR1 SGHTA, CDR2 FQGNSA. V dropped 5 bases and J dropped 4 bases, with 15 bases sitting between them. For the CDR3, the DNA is TGTGCCAGCAGCCAACCTGCAGGGGTAGGGGCCAACGTCCTGACTTTC. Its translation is CASSQPAGVGANVLTF.

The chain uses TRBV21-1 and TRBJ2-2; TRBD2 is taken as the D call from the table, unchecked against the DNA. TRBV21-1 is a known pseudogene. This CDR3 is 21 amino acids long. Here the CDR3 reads CASSKARATSGGAWNTGELFF. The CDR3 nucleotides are TGTGCCAGCAGCAAAGCTAGGGCGACTAGCGGAGGGGCATGGAACACCGGGGAGCTGTTTTTT.

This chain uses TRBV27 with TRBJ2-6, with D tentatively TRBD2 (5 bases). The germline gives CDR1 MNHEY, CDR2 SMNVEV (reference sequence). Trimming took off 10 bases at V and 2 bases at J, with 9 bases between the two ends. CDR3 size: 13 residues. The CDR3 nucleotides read TGTGCCACCCGAGGGACTGGGGCCAACGTCCTGACTTTC. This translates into CATRGTGANVLTF.